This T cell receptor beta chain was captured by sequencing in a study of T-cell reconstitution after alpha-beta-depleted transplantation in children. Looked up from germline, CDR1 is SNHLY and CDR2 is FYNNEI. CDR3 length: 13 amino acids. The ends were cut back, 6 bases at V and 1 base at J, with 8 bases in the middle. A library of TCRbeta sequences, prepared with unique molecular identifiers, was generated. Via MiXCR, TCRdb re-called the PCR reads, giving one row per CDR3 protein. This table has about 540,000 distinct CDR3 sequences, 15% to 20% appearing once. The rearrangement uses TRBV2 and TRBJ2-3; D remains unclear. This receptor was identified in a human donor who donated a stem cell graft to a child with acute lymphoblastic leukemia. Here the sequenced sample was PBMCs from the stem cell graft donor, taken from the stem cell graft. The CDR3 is CASRGGGTDTQYF. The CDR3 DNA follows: TGTGCCAGCAGGGGCGGTGGCACAGATACGCAGTATTTT. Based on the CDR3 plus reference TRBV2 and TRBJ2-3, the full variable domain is EPEVTQTPSHQVTQMGQEVILRCVPISNHLYFYWYRQILGQKVEFLVSFYNNEISEKSEIFDDQFSVERPDGSNFTLKIRSTKLEDSAMYFCASRGGGTDTQYFGPGTRLTVL.